One T cell receptor beta chain is described in this entry. Germline V gene data show CDR1 as MGHRA and CDR2 as YSYEKL. The CDR3 totals 16 residues. V gave up 0 bases and J gave up 10 bases; unmatched junction bases: 9. These data originate in a study of cytomegalovirus exposure and HLA in healthy donors. PCR used 60 Vbeta primers and 13 Jbeta primers. Assay used: immunoSEQ multiplex PCR; TCRdb lists only in-frame clones, some missing. The table shows about 170,000 clones, with over 80% occurring only once. Material: PBMCs. The V and J genes are TRBV4-1 and TRBJ2-1; 10 bases are a match to TRBD2. This receptor was taken from a boy aged 2-15 years in good health and CMV-seronegative. This CDR3 reads CASSQEAAGGLREQFF. In DNA, the CDR3 is TGCGCCAGCAGCCAAGAGGCAGCGGGGGGGCTAAGGGAGCAGTTCTTC.